This record concerns one T cell receptor beta chain sequence. The data stem from a study of T cell responses to AZD1222 COVID-19 vaccine. V was clipped by 1 base and J by 1 base; unmatched bases: 15. Germline lookup yields CDR1 LNHDA and CDR2 SQIVND (reference sequence). CDR3 size: 20 residues. Clones were read by immunoSEQ multiplex PCR, and TCRdb kept only the in-frame ones, dropping some. The repertoire consists of under 200,000 clones, with more than 75% occurring once and the leading ten covering 20% to 30%. The TCR originated in an adult who received the AZD1222 COVID-19 vaccine. The material sequenced was peripheral blood, taken 28 days after the second AZD1222 dose. The gene calls are TRBV19 and TRBJ2-7, with TRBD1 matching over 11 bases. The CDR3 DNA follows: TGTGCCAGTAGTATAGGGCGGACAGGGGGCACGAGCGGGAGATCCTACGAGCAGTACTTC. Its protein product is CASSIGRTGGTSGRSYEQYF.